This section outlines one T cell receptor (beta chain) sequence together with its context. This sample is drawn from a study of blood T cell repertoires in COVID-19. Background on the study: T cells, B-cell-depleted T cells, or PBMCs supplied cDNA or gDNA.

Generated by immunoSEQ multiplex PCR, the TCRdb table keeps only in-frame clones and is missing some. The top ten hold about 9.3% of the sample, which has roughly 100,000 clones, more than 75% seen once. The CDR3 loop spans 12 amino acids. The J segment lost 4 bases and the V segment lost 8 bases, leaving 2 bases of the junction unmatched. The germline V gene has CDR1 LNHDA and CDR2 SQIVND (reference sequence). This clonotype was sampled from a man aged 55 to 69 with active or convalescent COVID-19. This sequence joins TRBV19 and TRBJ2-3, with 8 bases aligning to TRBD1. The sequenced material came from peripheral blood. CDR3 loop: CASRGQADTQYF. CDR3 sequence (DNA): TGTGCCAGTCGGGGACAGGCAGATACGCAGTATTTT.